This is a list of T cell receptor beta chains from one sample in a study of shared clonotypes between healthy human individuals. The table came from immunoSEQ multiplex PCR; TCRdb's copy has only in-frame clones and leaves some out. The sample lists a few million clones; around 95% were seen once. The sample comprised naive CD8+ T cells from PBMCs. The receptors were sampled from a man between 18 and 29 years old in good health. Some clones in this sample may be carry-over from other donors' samples. Each CDR3 is given with its conserved first and last residue. A D gene is named only where the DNA matches it firmly. Clone size is stated in some rows and not others, as once, few, many or a class when expanded.

clone size | D gene | CDR3 length | V gene | CDR3 protein
NA | NA | 10 | TRBV29-1 | CSVDLTEAFF
NA | NA | 12 | TRBV6-1 | CASTGNSYEQYF
NA | NA | 14 | TRBV27 | CASSVGAGLYEQYF
NA | NA | 15 | TRBV18 | CASSLSMARFYEQYF
NA | NA | 11 | TRBV27 | CASSFGGEQYF
NA | TRBD1 | 15 | TRBV10-3 | CAISEYLDRAQEQYF
NA | NA | 15 | TRBV6-1 | CASRRAVAMNTEAFF
NA | TRBD2 | 16 | TRBV9 | CASSTRGTSRAGELFF
few | NA | 13 | TRBV7-9 | CASSLSPGRAQHF
NA | NA | 14 | TRBV12-5 | CASGFGAEKDEQFF
NA | TRBD2 | 18 | TRBV10-1 | CASRSGTSGISYQETQYF
NA | TRBD1 | 12 | TRBV19 | CASSTRTGGQYF
NA | NA | 14 | TRBV7-8 | CASSKALGTDTQYF
NA | NA | 14 | TRBV6-6 | CASSYGGGKYGYTF
NA | NA | 11 | TRBV27 | CASSFGAEAFF
NA | NA | 14 | TRBV5-5 | CASSFTRVSYEQYF
once | NA | 15 | TRBV7-6 | CASSLTRTRQETQYF
NA | TRBD2 | 15 | TRBV7-3 | CASSLMAGLGNVQFF
few | NA | 17 | TRBV7-9 | CASSRPRIRFENTEAFF
NA | NA | 11 | TRBV6-1 | CASSEAWELFF
NA | NA | 14 | TRBV27 | CASTPVPGGYEQYF
NA | TRBD2 | 16 | TRBV28 | CASSPPLAGGYNEQFF
NA | TRBD1 | 14 | TRBV7-3 | CASSLTRGHSTQYF
NA | TRBD1 | 15 | TRBV6-1 | CASSEEGTGFYGYTF
NA | NA | 16 | TRBV25-1 | CASSGSTGMGNYGYTF
NA | NA | 17 | TRBV4-2 | CASSQDRQASSYNEQFF
NA | NA | 14 | TRBV7-9 | CASSHDRNWDGYTF
NA | NA | 12 | TRBV27 | CASGWGVDGYTF
NA | NA | 13 | TRBV28 | CASSPSSYNEQFF
NA | TRBD2 | 15 | TRBV5-8 | CASSSGLAVHNEQFF
NA | TRBD1 | 15 | TRBV7-9 | CASSLSGQGARGYTF
NA | NA | 16 | TRBV5-6 | CASSPTRRYSQETQYF
NA | TRBD1 | 13 | TRBV7-9 | CASSWDRGDTQYF
once | TRBD2 | 17 | TRBV14 | CASSPLLPGLAVDTQYF
NA | TRBD2 | 15 | TRBV7-9 | CASSLASVAGETQYF
NA | NA | 13 | TRBV11-2 | CASSPSPTDTQYF
NA | NA | 14 | TRBV7-9 | CASRGRTYQETQYF
NA | NA | 13 | TRBV28 | CASTRGYNSPLHF
NA | NA | 12 | TRBV9 | CASSGVKPGYTF
NA | TRBD1 | 17 | TRBV27 | CASSNIRDRGYTGELFF
NA | NA | 14 | TRBV7-9 | CASRSRRGDQPQHF
NA | TRBD1 | 16 | TRBV19 | CASSMNRGRLNTEAFF
NA | NA | 15 | TRBV15 | CATSGEASAKNIQYF
NA | NA | 15 | TRBV29-1 | CSVAVTRSGANVLTF
NA | NA | 13 | TRBV19 | CASSANLGYEQYF
NA | NA | 14 | TRBV10-1 | CASSDSRGSYEQYF
NA | NA | 17 | TRBV19 | CASSIDLEEGPYNEQFF
NA | NA | 14 | TRBV5-1 | CASSLAAISTEAFF
once | NA | 13 | TRBV27 | CASSDDSQQEAFF
once | TRBD1 | 17 | TRBV27 | CASSVGQKTPSNQPQHF